The present TCR beta chain was sequenced within a study of blood T cell repertoires in COVID-19. Overall study: Nucleic acid was either cDNA or gDNA, and it came from T cells, B-cell-depleted T cells, or PBMCs.

Enrollees, roughly 18 to 95 years old, lived in 24 US areas. Cohort 3 donors were reported recovered after two negative PCRs, clearance, or symptom resolution. This clone was seen just once. Original processing methods: Reference gene primer amplification gave nucleated cell count estimates. The repertoire was sequenced with immunoSEQ multiplex PCR; TCRdb's copy has only in-frame clones and lacks some. Clone size and V and J calls were adopted from that table, with D and trimming inferred from the DNA. The sample shows about 300,000 clones, approximately 85% of them seen only once. This TCR was recovered from a young man who had recovered from COVID-19. Sequencing input: PBMCs or T cells enriched from blood (not recorded which).

As DNA, the CDR3 is TGCGCCAGCAGCTTGGCCGGGACAGGGAACGGAGAGCAGTACTTC. Translated, it gives CASSLAGTGNGEQYF. This chain connects TRBV5-1 to TRBJ2-7, with 9 bases fitting TRBD1. There are 15 residues in the CDR3. The trim removed 0 bases at V and 7 bases at J, leaving 8 bases unmatched. From germline, CDR1 is SGHRS and CDR2 YFSETQ.